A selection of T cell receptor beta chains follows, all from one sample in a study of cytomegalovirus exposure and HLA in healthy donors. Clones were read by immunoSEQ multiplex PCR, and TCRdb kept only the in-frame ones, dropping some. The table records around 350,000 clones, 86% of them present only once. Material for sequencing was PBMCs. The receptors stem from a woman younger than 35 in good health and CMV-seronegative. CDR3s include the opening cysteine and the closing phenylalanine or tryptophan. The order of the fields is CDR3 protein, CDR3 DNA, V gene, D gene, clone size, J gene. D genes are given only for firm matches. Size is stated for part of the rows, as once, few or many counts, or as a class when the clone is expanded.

cdr3_aa: CASSLSPGTDTQYF; cdr3_nt: TGTGCCAGCAGTTTATCCCCCGGCACAGATACGCAGTATTTT; v_call: TRBV27; d_call: -; clone_size: -; j_call: TRBJ2-3
cdr3_aa: CASSMKIRGVAGQPQHF; cdr3_nt: TGTGCCAGTAGTATGAAAATCCGGGGGGTAGCTGGTCAGCCCCAGCATTTT; v_call: TRBV19; d_call: -; clone_size: -; j_call: TRBJ1-5
cdr3_aa: CASSGGRVNQPQHF; cdr3_nt: TGTGCCAGCAGTGGGGGCAGGGTAAACCAGCCCCAGCATTTT; v_call: TRBV28; d_call: -; clone_size: -; j_call: TRBJ1-5
cdr3_aa: CASSYSYRGGGNEQFF; cdr3_nt: TGTGCCAGCAGTTACTCGTACCGGGGGGGCGGCAATGAGCAGTTCTTC; v_call: TRBV6-5; d_call: TRBD2; clone_size: -; j_call: TRBJ2-1
cdr3_aa: CASRIQQGAYYGYTF; cdr3_nt: TGTGCCAGCAGGATTCAACAGGGGGCGTACTATGGCTACACCTTC; v_call: TRBV28; d_call: TRBD1; clone_size: -; j_call: TRBJ1-2
cdr3_aa: CASSPTEATNEKLFF; cdr3_nt: TGTGCCAGCAGCCCCACAGAAGCAACTAATGAAAAACTGTTTTTT; v_call: TRBV2; d_call: -; clone_size: -; j_call: TRBJ1-4
cdr3_aa: CASSPGTAFTDTQYF; cdr3_nt: TGTGCCAGCAGTCCCGGGACAGCTTTCACAGATACGCAGTATTTT; v_call: TRBV28; d_call: TRBD1; clone_size: -; j_call: TRBJ2-3
cdr3_aa: CASRGGSEVRAEAFF; cdr3_nt: TGTGCCAGCAGGGGAGGGAGTGAGGTAAGGGCTGAAGCTTTCTTT; v_call: TRBV6-1; d_call: -; clone_size: -; j_call: TRBJ1-1
cdr3_aa: CASVSRYNEQFF; cdr3_nt: TGTGCCAGCGTCAGTCGCTACAATGAGCAGTTCTTC; v_call: TRBV27; d_call: -; clone_size: -; j_call: TRBJ2-1
cdr3_aa: CASSQGRATQETQYF; cdr3_nt: TGCGCCAGCAGCCAAGGCCGCGCTACCCAAGAGACCCAGTACTTC; v_call: TRBV4-1; d_call: -; clone_size: -; j_call: TRBJ2-5
cdr3_aa: CATSRNRDREWYEQFF; cdr3_nt: TGTGCCACCAGCAGAAACCGGGACAGGGAATGGTATGAGCAGTTCTTC; v_call: TRBV15; d_call: TRBD1; clone_size: -; j_call: TRBJ2-1
cdr3_aa: CASSLSPGGLYNEQFF; cdr3_nt: TGTGCCAGCAGTCTAAGTCCGGGAGGGCTCTACAATGAGCAGTTCTTC; v_call: TRBV27; d_call: TRBD2; clone_size: once; j_call: TRBJ2-1